This T cell receptor (beta chain) was sequenced during a study of cytotoxic CD8 clonotypes in ibrutinib-treated CLL. Study-level information: Outcomes included around 24 partial and 2 complete responses; after median approximately six years, roughly 14 stayed remitted and 12 progressed. The response samples were taken once patients had been treated for a median of around twelve months, range 6 to 36. Study results and limitations: Elevated clonality accompanied ibrutinib response, with a return toward baseline values at progression.

On this clone: No antigen is known for it.

Trimming pared 4 bases from V and 3 bases from J, leaving 13 bases between. CDR1 and CDR2 (germline): SGHRS, YFSETQ. The CDR3 length is 14 residues. Cryopreserved PBMCs yielded 1.5 to 2 micrograms of genomic DNA for TCR beta libraries. Measured with immunoSEQ multiplex PCR; TCRdb has only the in-frame clones, and not every one. Here the sample spans 140,000 to 150,000 clones, about 70% being singletons. This chain uses TRBV5-1 with TRBJ1-2; D uncertain. Material: PBMCs, obtained after 24 months of ibrutinib treatment. The receptor's source is a human donor with chronic lymphocytic leukemia. The CDR3 region is CASSPDPGDYGYTF. Written as DNA, the CDR3 is TGCGCCAGCAGCCCGGACCCCGGCGACTATGGCTACACCTTC. Variable domain in full (rest from reference TRBV5-1 and TRBJ1-2): KAGVTQTPRYLIKTRGQQVTLSCSPISGHRSVSWYQQTPGQGLQFLFEYFSETQRNKGNFPGRFSGRQFSNSRSEMNVSTLELGDSALYLCASSPDPGDYGYTFGSGTRLTVV.